The sample holds a few counts of the clone carrying this TCR beta chain. Its specificity is unknown. These data are taken from a study of T cell responses to AZD1222 COVID-19 vaccine. The study pooled second doses at about 4 or about 12 weeks. This CDR3 comprises 16 residues. V was pared by 0 bases and J by 2 bases, with 11 bases between. Germline V gene sequence: CDR1 KGHSH, CDR2 LQKENI. General study points: CD4 TCRs linked to vaccination spanned spike, dominating at 160-218 and 743-854. A mostly white British donor set with more females was recruited, and clonal diversity was possibly underestimated. After the peak T cell response, and only then, were repertoires sampled.

Assay used: immunoSEQ multiplex PCR; TCRdb lists only in-frame clones, some missing. The sample yields over 150,000 clones, around 90% seen once. This clonotype originated in an adult who received the AZD1222 COVID-19 vaccine. The source material was peripheral blood, sampled 28 days after the second AZD1222 dose. This chain joins TRBV18 and TRBJ1-5; TRBD1 is a possible D gene (5 bases). The chain's CDR3 is CASSPPGPPGNQPQHF. The DNA for the CDR3 is TGTGCCAGCTCACCACCGGGGCCACCGGGCAATCAGCCCCAGCATTTT.